Listed below are T cell receptor beta chains from one sample, sequenced in a study of blood T cell repertoires in COVID-19. Clones were sequenced by immunoSEQ multiplex PCR, and TCRdb holds only the in-frame ones, with some missing. The repertoire consists of under 200,000 clones, with roughly 90% occurring once and the leading ten covering about 0.8%. Sequenced material: PBMCs or T cells enriched from blood (not recorded which). The receptors originated from a woman younger than 35 who had recovered from COVID-19. Both conserved end residues are part of each CDR3. The D gene is left open where the match is weak. Part of the rows lack a size; the others show once, few, many or a class for expanded clones.

.	TRBV28	TRBJ2-3	.	CASSRQGQSSTDTQYF	TGTGCCAGCAGTCGGCAAGGACAAAGTAGCACAGATACGCAGTATTTT
TRBD1	TRBV4-1	TRBJ1-2	few	CASSQLRQGNYGYTF	TGCGCCAGCAGCCAGCTCCGACAGGGGAACTATGGCTACACCTTC
TRBD1	TRBV14	TRBJ1-6	.	CASSQASGGGSPLHF	TGTGCCAGCAGCCAAGCCTCAGGGGGCGGCTCACCCCTCCACTTT
TRBD2	TRBV9	TRBJ2-1	.	CASSVRDYLNEQFF	TGTGCCAGCAGCGTCCGGGACTATTTAAATGAGCAGTTCTTC
TRBD1	TRBV11-3	TRBJ1-2	.	CASSQTGGYGYTF	TGTGCCAGCAGCCAGACAGGGGGCTATGGCTACACCTTC
.	TRBV16	TRBJ1-3	.	CASSQWGPGNTIYF	TGTGCCAGCAGCCAATGGGGGCCTGGAAACACCATATATTTT
TRBD1	TRBV2	TRBJ1-5	.	CASRAGQGSQPQHF	TGTGCCAGCAGGGCCGGACAGGGTAGTCAGCCCCAGCATTTT
.	TRBV30	TRBJ2-7	.	CAWSVYGQGGYF	TGTGCCTGGAGTGTATATGGGCAGGGTGGGTACTTC
.	TRBV20-1	TRBJ1-2	.	CSASGQNYGYTF	TGCAGTGCTAGTGGGCAGAACTATGGCTACACCTTC
TRBD1	TRBV4-1	TRBJ1-2	once	CASSQATGVRNYGYTF	TGCGCCAGCAGCCAAGCTACAGGGGTGCGGAACTATGGCTACACCTTC
TRBD2	TRBV15	TRBJ2-1	.	CATSRQAGIYNEQFF	TGTGCCACCAGCAGGCAAGCGGGGATCTACAATGAGCAGTTCTTC
.	TRBV6-1	TRBJ2-7	.	CASSEATGRAREQYF	TGTGCCAGCAGTGAAGCGACGGGCAGGGCTCGGGAGCAGTACTTC
.	TRBV5-4	TRBJ2-1	.	CASAQGGRNEQFF	TGTGCCAGTGCCCAGGGGGGTAGAAATGAGCAGTTCTTC
TRBD1	TRBV7-8	TRBJ1-1	.	CASSLGTGGNTEAFF	TGTGCCAGCAGCTTAGGAACAGGGGGGAACACTGAAGCTTTCTTT
.	TRBV7-8	TRBJ2-2	once	CASSLGAGQINTGELFF	TGTGCCAGCAGCTTAGGGGCTGGACAGATAAACACCGGGGAGCTGTTTTTT
.	TRBV18	TRBJ1-5	.	CASSPDRSSGGNQPQHF	TGTGCCAGCTCACCAGACCGATCGAGCGGGGGTAATCAGCCCCAGCATTTT
TRBD2	TRBV19	TRBJ2-7	once	CASSDSGGRSYEQYF	TGTGCCAGTAGTGATTCGGGGGGGAGATCCTACGAGCAGTACTTC
TRBD1	TRBV19	TRBJ2-7	.	CASSPWDSGTYEQYF	TGTGCCAGTAGTCCCTGGGACAGCGGAACCTACGAGCAGTACTTC
TRBD2	TRBV2	TRBJ2-3	.	CASSEGGLAGTDTQYF	TGTGCCAGCAGTGAAGGGGGACTAGCGGGAACAGATACGCAGTATTTT
TRBD1	TRBV15	TRBJ1-3	once	CATRRGDRASGNTIYF	TGTGCCACCAGAAGGGGAGACAGGGCCTCTGGAAACACCATATATTTT
TRBD1	TRBV19	TRBJ1-5	once	CASSIRQGVSNQPQHF	TGTGCCAGTAGTATACGTCAGGGGGTGAGCAATCAGCCCCAGCATTTT
.	TRBV29-1	TRBJ1-1	.	CSVEDLFFGAFF	TGCAGCGTTGAAGATCTTTTTTTCGGAGCTTTCTTT
TRBD2	TRBV2	TRBJ2-3	.	CASSLAGASDTQYF	TGTGCCAGCAGTCTAGCGGGAGCGTCAGATACGCAGTATTTT
.	TRBV29-1	TRBJ1-1	.	CSVAVRGGTEAFF	TGCAGCGTGGCTGTCAGGGGTGGCACTGAAGCTTTCTTT
.	TRBV7-2	TRBJ2-7	.	CASSLVVSYEQYF	TGTGCCAGCAGCTTAGTGGTCAGCTACGAGCAGTACTTC
TRBD2	TRBV7-2	TRBJ2-5	.	CASSLGTSGQETQYF	TGTGCCAGCAGCTTAGGGACTAGCGGTCAAGAGACCCAGTACTTC
.	TRBV9	TRBJ2-3	.	CASSVRPGTDTQYF	TGTGCCAGCAGCGTACGCCCGGGCACAGATACGCAGTATTTT
TRBD1	TRBV12-5	TRBJ1-1	few	CASGLGTGGNARNTEAFF	TGTGCTAGTGGTTTGGGTACAGGGGGAAACGCAAGGAACACTGAAGCTTTCTTT
.	TRBV7-9	TRBJ2-7	once	CASSSGGAEQYF	TGTGCCAGCAGCTCGGGGGGCGCCGAGCAGTACTTC
TRBD1	TRBV4-1	TRBJ2-7	.	CASSLKIPGQGVNEQYF	TGCGCCAGCAGCCTCAAGATTCCGGGACAGGGGGTAAACGAGCAGTACTTC
.	TRBV28	TRBJ2-7	.	CASSHSPGPYEQYF	TGTGCCAGCAGTCACTCTCCGGGTCCCTACGAGCAGTACTTC
.	TRBV7-9	TRBJ2-3	.	CASSSAVGVSTDTQYF	TGTGCCAGCAGCTCTGCCGTCGGGGTGAGCACAGATACGCAGTATTTT
.	TRBV18	TRBJ1-4	.	CASSPPSSRPNEKLFF	TGTGCCAGCTCACCACCATCGTCCAGGCCGAATGAAAAACTGTTTTTT
TRBD1	TRBV7-8	TRBJ1-5	.	CASSLSPGGIQPQHF	TGTGCCAGCAGCTTATCCCCAGGGGGCATCCAGCCCCAGCATTTT
TRBD1	TRBV25-1	TRBJ1-2	few	CASSGWDRSYGYTF	TGTGCCAGCAGTGGATGGGACAGGTCATATGGCTACACCTTC
.	TRBV27	TRBJ1-2	.	CASRFTGNYGYTF	TGTGCCAGCAGATTTACGGGGAACTATGGCTACACCTTC
TRBD1	TRBV9	TRBJ1-1	.	CASSALQGARGTEAFF	TGTGCCAGCAGCGCATTACAGGGGGCGAGGGGTACTGAAGCTTTCTTT
.	TRBV2	TRBJ2-2	.	CASSEDPGTNTGELFF	TGTGCCAGCAGTGAAGACCCGGGTACGAACACCGGGGAGCTGTTTTTT
.	TRBV27	TRBJ2-2	.	CASSLSAGELFF	TGTGCCAGCAGTTTATCCGCCGGGGAGCTGTTTTTT
TRBD1	TRBV28	TRBJ1-5	.	CASSTQDRASLPQHF	TGTGCCAGCAGTACACAGGACAGGGCCTCTTTGCCCCAGCATTTT
TRBD1	TRBV7-9	TRBJ2-5	.	CASSSRTGAREETQYF	TGTGCCAGCAGCTCAAGGACAGGGGCGAGGGAAGAGACCCAGTACTTC
TRBD2	TRBV7-8	TRBJ2-3	.	CASSSDGTSGRASYF	TGTGCCAGCAGCTCAGACGGGACTAGCGGGAGGGCCTCCTATTTT
TRBD1	TRBV5-8	TRBJ1-2	.	CASSLGDRVYGYTF	TGTGCCAGCAGCTTGGGAGACAGGGTGTATGGCTACACCTTC
.	TRBV11-2	TRBJ2-4	once	CASSSGVYRVLGKNIQYF	TGTGCCAGCAGCTCGGGGGTATATAGGGTCCTGGGCAAAAACATTCAGTACTTC
TRBD1	TRBV10-3	TRBJ1-1	.	CASIGQGSTEAFF	TGTGCCAGCATCGGACAGGGTTCCACTGAAGCTTTCTTT
TRBD2	TRBV9	TRBJ2-3	.	CASSPAGLARGWDTQYF	TGTGCCAGCAGCCCCGCTGGACTAGCACGGGGCTGGGATACGCAGTATTTT
TRBD2	TRBV5-6	TRBJ2-5	.	CASSLLAGVWAQETQYF	TGTGCCAGCAGCTTGCTAGCGGGAGTCTGGGCTCAAGAGACCCAGTACTTC
TRBD1	TRBV5-1	TRBJ2-7	.	CASRRTGDEQYF	TGCGCCAGCAGGAGGACAGGGGACGAGCAGTACTTC
.	TRBV5-4	TRBJ1-1	.	CASSGPGAVKGAFF	TGTGCCAGCAGCGGTCCGGGAGCTGTAAAGGGAGCTTTCTTT
.	TRBV3-1/TRBV3-2	TRBJ2-1	.	CASSQQYEQFF	TGTGCCAGCAGCCAACAGTATGAGCAGTTCTTC
.	TRBV2	TRBJ2-5	.	CASSVLTPRETQYF	TGTGCCAGCAGTGTTCTAACTCCACGAGAGACCCAGTACTTC
TRBD2	TRBV20-1	TRBJ2-2	.	CSASSGSNTGELFF	TGCAGTGCTAGTAGCGGGAGTAACACCGGGGAGCTGTTTTTT
TRBD1	TRBV7-9	TRBJ1-1	.	CASSSRGQNTEAFF	TGTGCCAGCAGCTCCAGGGGGCAGAACACTGAAGCTTTCTTT
TRBD1	TRBV18	TRBJ1-2	.	CASSELGQEYGYTF	TGTGCCAGCTCCGAATTGGGACAGGAATATGGCTACACCTTC